This T cell receptor beta chain was captured in a study of monozygotic twins with inflammatory bowel disease. The CDR3 spans 12 residues. Eight cDNA synthesis reactions were run for every sample. Template switching incorporated UMIs with a 6-nucleotide sample barcode. TCRdb re-called the 5' RACE reads and gives one entry per CDR3 protein, without DNA. This listing includes a few hundred thousand distinct CDR3 sequences. What was sequenced was blood. This chain links TRBV12-3 or TRBV12-4 with TRBJ1-5; TCRdb calls TRBD1, which cannot be checked without DNA. This receptor was taken from a human donor with ulcerative colitis or Crohn's disease, or a healthy co-twin of an affected twin (not recorded which). The CDR3 loop reads CASTLGGQPQHF.